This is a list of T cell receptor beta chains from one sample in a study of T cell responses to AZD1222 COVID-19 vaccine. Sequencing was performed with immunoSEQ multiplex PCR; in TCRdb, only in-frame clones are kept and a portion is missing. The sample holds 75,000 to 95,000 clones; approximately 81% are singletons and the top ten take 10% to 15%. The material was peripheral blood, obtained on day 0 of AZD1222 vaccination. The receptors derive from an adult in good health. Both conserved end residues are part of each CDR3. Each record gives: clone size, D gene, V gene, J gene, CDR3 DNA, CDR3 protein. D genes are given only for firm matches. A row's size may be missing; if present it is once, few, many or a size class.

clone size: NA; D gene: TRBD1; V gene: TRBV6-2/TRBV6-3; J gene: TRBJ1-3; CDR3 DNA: TGTGCCAGCAGTTACGCGGGACAGACTGGAAACACCATATATTTT; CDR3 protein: CASSYAGQTGNTIYF
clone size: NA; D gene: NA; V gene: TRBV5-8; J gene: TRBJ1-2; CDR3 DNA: TGTGCCAGCAGCTTCTTGGGAAATAACTATGGCTACACCTTC; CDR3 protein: CASSFLGNNYGYTF
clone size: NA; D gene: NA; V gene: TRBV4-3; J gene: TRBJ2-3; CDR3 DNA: TGCGCCAGCAGCCAAGATGGCTTCCCAGGGGGGGCGGTGAGCACAGATACGCAGTATTTT; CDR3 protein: CASSQDGFPGGAVSTDTQYF
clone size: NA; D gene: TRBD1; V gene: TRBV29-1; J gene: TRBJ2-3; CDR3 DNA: TGCAGCCTTGCGCAGGGGGCAGGCACAGATACGCAGTATTTT; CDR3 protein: CSLAQGAGTDTQYF
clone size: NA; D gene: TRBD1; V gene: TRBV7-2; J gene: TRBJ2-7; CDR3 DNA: TGTGCCAGCAGCTTAAGTGGGACAGGGACCTACGAGCAGTACTTC; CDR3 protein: CASSLSGTGTYEQYF
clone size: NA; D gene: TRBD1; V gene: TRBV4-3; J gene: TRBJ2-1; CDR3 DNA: TGCGCCAGCAGCCAAGGGCGAACAGGGGGCTACAATGAGCAGTTCTTC; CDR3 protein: CASSQGRTGGYNEQFF
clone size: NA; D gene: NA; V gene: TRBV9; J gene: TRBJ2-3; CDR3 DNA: TGTGCCAGCAGCGTTACTAGCACAGATACGCAGTATTTT; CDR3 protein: CASSVTSTDTQYF
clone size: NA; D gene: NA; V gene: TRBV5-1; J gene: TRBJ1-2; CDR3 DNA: TGCGCCAGCAGCCCGGACCCACAGAACTATGGCTACACCTTC; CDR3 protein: CASSPDPQNYGYTF
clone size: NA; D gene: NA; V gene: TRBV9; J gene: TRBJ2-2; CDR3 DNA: TGTGCCAGCAGCCTCCGGGGTAAGGACACCGGGGAGCTGTTTTTT; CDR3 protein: CASSLRGKDTGELFF
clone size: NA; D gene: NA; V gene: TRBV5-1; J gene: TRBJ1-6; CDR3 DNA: TGCGCCAGCAGCTTGAGGTCCAGGGGTAGTGGGTCCTATAATTCACCCCTCCACTTT; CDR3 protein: CASSLRSRGSGSYNSPLHF
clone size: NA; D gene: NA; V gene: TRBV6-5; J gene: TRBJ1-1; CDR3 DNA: TGTGCCAGCAGTTACTCCCGACAGGTCACTGAAGCTTTCTTT; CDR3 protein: CASSYSRQVTEAFF
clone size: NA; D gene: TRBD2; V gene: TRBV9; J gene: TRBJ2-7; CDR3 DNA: TGTGCCAGCAGCCTCGGGACTAGCGGGGGACGCCTCGGTTACGAGCAGTACTTC; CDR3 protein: CASSLGTSGGRLGYEQYF
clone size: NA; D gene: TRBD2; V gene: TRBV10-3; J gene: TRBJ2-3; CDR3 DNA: TGTGCCATCAGTGAGTCGATAGCGGGGGGCCGCACAGATACGCAGTATTTT; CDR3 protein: CAISESIAGGRTDTQYF
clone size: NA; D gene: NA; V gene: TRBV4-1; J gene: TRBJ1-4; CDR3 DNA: TGCGCCAGCAGAGGTGCGACTAATGAAAAACTGTTTTTT; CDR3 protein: CASRGATNEKLFF
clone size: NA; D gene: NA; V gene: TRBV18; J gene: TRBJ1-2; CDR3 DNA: TGTGCCAGCTCACCACCGGCGGGGCATAACTATGGCTACACCTTC; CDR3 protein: CASSPPAGHNYGYTF
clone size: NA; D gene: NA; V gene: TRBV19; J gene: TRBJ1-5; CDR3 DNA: TGTGCCAGTAGTCCACGGTCGGACAATCAGCCCCAGCATTTT; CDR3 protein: CASSPRSDNQPQHF
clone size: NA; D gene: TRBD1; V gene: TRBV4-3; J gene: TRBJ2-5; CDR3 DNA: TGCGCCAGCAGCCAAGGACAGGGGGCGGAGACCCAGTACTTC; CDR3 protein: CASSQGQGAETQYF
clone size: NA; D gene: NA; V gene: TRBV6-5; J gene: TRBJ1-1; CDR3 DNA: TGTGCCAGCAGTTTGACACGGTACACTGAAGCTTTCTTT; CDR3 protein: CASSLTRYTEAFF
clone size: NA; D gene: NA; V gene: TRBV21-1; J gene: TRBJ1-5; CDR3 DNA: TGTGCCAGCAGCGCGAAGACAGGCGACAATCAGCCCCAGCATTTT; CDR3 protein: CASSAKTGDNQPQHF
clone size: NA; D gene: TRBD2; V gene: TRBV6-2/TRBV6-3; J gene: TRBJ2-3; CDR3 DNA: TGTGCCAGCAGTTACGGGCTAGCGGGGGGCCCCACGAGGGATACGCAGTATTTT; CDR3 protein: CASSYGLAGGPTRDTQYF
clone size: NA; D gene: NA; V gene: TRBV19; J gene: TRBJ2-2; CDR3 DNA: TGTGCTTCGTGTAATCCGAACACCGGGGAGCTGTTTTTT; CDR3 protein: CASCNPNTGELFF
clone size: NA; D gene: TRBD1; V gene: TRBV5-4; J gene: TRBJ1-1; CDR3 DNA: TGTGCCAGCAGCCGGGACAGGGGTGACACTGAAGCTTTCTTT; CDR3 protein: CASSRDRGDTEAFF
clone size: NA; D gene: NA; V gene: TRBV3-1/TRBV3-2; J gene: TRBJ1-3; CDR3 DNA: TGTGCCAGCAGCCCTTCCCCCCGTGGAAACACCATATATTTT; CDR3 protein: CASSPSPRGNTIYF
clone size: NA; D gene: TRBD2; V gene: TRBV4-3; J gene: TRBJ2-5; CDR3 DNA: TGCGCCAGCAGCCGCACTAGCGGGGGGGCCGGGGAGACCCAGTACTTC; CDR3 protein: CASSRTSGGAGETQYF
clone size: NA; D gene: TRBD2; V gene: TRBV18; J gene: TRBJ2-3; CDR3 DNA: TGTGCCAGCCGATCGTCCCCCTCCGTAGCGGGAACAGATACGCAGTATTTT; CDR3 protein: CASRSSPSVAGTDTQYF
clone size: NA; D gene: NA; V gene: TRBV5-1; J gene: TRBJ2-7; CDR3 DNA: TGCGCCAGCAGCGCCCAATCACAAAGCTCCTACGAGCAGTACTTC; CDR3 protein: CASSAQSQSSYEQYF
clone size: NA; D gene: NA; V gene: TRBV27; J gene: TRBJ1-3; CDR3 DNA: TGTGCCAGCAGGAGACTGAACTCTGGAAACACCATATATTTT; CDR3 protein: CASRRLNSGNTIYF
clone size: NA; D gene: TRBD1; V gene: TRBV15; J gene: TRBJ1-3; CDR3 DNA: TGTGCCACCAGCAGAGAAGGACAGGGGAACACCATATATTTT; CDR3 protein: CATSREGQGNTIYF
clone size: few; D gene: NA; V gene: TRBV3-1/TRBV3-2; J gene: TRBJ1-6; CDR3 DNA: TGTGCCAGCAGCCAAGAAGGAACCGGGGGGTCACCCCTCCACTTT; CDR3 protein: CASSQEGTGGSPLHF
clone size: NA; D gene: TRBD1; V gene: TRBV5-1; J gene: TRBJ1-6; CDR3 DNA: TGCGCCAGCAGCTGGGATTCTGACAGGGGGCTCTATAATTCACCCCTCCACTTT; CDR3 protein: CASSWDSDRGLYNSPLHF
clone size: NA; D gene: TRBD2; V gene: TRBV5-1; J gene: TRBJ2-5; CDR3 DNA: TGCGCCAGCACCCCCGGACTAGCAGGAGAGACCCAGTACTTC; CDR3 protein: CASTPGLAGETQYF
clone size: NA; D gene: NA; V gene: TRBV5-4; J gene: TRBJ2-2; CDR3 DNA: TGTGCCAGCAGCTTACCGGGTTTGGGTGGCCGGGAGCTGTTTTTT; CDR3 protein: CASSLPGLGGRELFF
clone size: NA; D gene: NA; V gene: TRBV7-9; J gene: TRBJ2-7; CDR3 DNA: TGTGCCAGCAGCCGCCCTGCGGTGAGCTCCTACGAGCAGTACTTC; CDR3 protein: CASSRPAVSSYEQYF
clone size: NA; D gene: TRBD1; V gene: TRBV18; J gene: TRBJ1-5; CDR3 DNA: TGTGCCAGCTCTACCCGGGACAGGGGACCTCAGCCCCAGCATTTT; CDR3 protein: CASSTRDRGPQPQHF
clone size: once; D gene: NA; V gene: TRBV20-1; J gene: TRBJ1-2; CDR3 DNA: TGCAGTGCTAGGAACACCTATGGCTACACCTTC; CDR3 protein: CSARNTYGYTF
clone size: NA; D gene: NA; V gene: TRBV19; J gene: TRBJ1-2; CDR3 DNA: TGTGCCAGTAGTATCAAGAAAGGCCCCGGCGCCGCACATCGTGGCTACACCTTC; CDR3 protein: CASSIKKGPGAAHRGYTF
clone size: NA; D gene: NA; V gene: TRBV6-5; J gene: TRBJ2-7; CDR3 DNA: TGTGCCAGCAGTTACAGCCGGGGAGCTTCCTACGAGCAGTACTTC; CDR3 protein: CASSYSRGASYEQYF
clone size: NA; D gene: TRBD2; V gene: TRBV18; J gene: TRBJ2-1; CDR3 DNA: TGTGCCAGCTCACCACCCGGGGGGGGCTACAATGAGCAGTTCTTC; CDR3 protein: CASSPPGGGYNEQFF
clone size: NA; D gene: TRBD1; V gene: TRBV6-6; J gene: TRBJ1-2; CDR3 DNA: TGTGCCAGCAGTTACGGGACAGGGTTGAGGGGTCGAACCTACACCTTC; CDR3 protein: CASSYGTGLRGRTYTF
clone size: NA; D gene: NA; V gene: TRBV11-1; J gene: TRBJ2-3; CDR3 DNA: TGTGCCAGCAGCTTAGACCCGATCGGGTCCACAGATACGCAGTATTTT; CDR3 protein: CASSLDPIGSTDTQYF